The 6 T cell receptor delta chains below come from one sample, sequenced in a study of γδ T cells in repeated Plasmodium falciparum infection. Vgamma9/Vdelta2+ and Vdelta2-negative gammadelta T cells were flow-sorted from PBMC for bulk sequencing. TCRdb re-called the multiplex PCR reads with CATT. The sample records about 50,000 delta-chain clones, 1.9% being singletons. The sample consisted of gamma-delta T cells from blood. The receptors were sampled from a pool of human donors (malaria-infected and uninfected, not separated).

In the case of this clone: The amino acid sequence in TCRdb belongs to a much larger clone and departs from this DNA's translation at residue 8, likely a sequencing read error; the sequence shown is translated from the DNA. The chain couples TRDV2 to TRDJ1; 11 bases map to TRDD3. The J gene, not given by TCRdb, was assigned here from a germline match of the nucleotide sequence. The junction had 26 bases not matched to a gene; V was cut back by 0 bases and J by 0 bases. The CDR3 totals 24 residues. Germline V lookup: CDR1 GEAIGNYY, CDR2 EKD. DNA for the CDR3: TGTGCCTGTGACACCGTTATCTCTTACTCAGACTGGGGGATAGGAACGAATTACACCGATAAACTCATCTTT. This translates into CACDTVISYSDWGIGTNYTDKLIF.

Many counts were recorded for this clone. A far larger clone is off by one base, so a read error is likely. The chain carries TRDV2 and TRDJ1; D call uncertain. V lost 3 bases and J 0 bases, leaving 13 bases between the germline ends. The CDR3 runs 15 residues. Germline CDR1 is GEAIGNYY and CDR2 is EKD. CDR3 residues: CACDSLEDNTDKLIF. In DNA form, the CDR3 reads TGTGCCTGTGACTCCCTGGAGGACAACACCGATAAACTCATCTTT.

Details on this clone: The amino acid sequence in TCRdb belongs to a much larger clone and departs from this DNA's translation at residue 11, likely a sequencing read error; the sequence shown is translated from the DNA. The CDR3 sequence: CAFSFRTGGPHTDKLIF. The CDR3 bases are TGTGCCTTTAGCTTCCGGACTGGGGGTCCGCACACCGATAAACTCATCTTT. The chain recombines TRDV3 with TRDJ1; TRDD3 matches at 8 bases. No J segment appears in TCRdb, so it was assigned here by matching the sequence to germline. The CDR3 extends over 17 amino acids. The germline CDR1 and CDR2 sequences are TVYSNPD and GDNSRS (reference sequence). V was clipped by 0 bases and J by 0 bases; unmatched bases: 12.

This clone came up a few times. A far larger clone is a single base away, which makes a read error likely. This specimen includes other DNA sequences encoding the same CDR3. The V and J genes are TRDV3 and TRDJ1; 11 bases match TRDD3. Germline CDR1 is TVYSNPD and CDR2 is GDNSRS (reference sequence). With V trimmed by 3 bases and J by 0 bases, 9 bases remained unmatched. This CDR3 spans 16 amino acids. CDR3 region: CAFDLGGYGYTDKLIF. The CDR3 DNA follows: TGTGCCTTCGACCTTGGGGGATACGGTTACACCGATAAACTCATCTTT.

There are many counts of this clone. Other DNA sequences from this sample encode an identical CDR3 as well. The chain joins TRDV1 to TRDJ1; D perhaps matches TRDD2 (8 bases). The J gene, not given by TCRdb, was assigned here from a germline match of the nucleotide sequence. The length of the CDR3 is 23 residues. Germline V gives CDR1 TSWWSYY, CDR2 QGS. Trimming shortened V by 1 base and J by 0 bases, and 33 bases separated the two germline ends. In DNA, the CDR3 is TGTGCTCTTGGGGAACCCTTCTTCCTACAAACGGGGGATTACATTCTGTACACCGATAAACTCATCTTT. This gives the protein CALGEPFFLQTGDYILYTDKLIF.

This clone was found a few times. This probably arose from a read error, given a far larger clone one base away. Other DNA sequences in this specimen translate into the identical CDR3. This chain joins TRDV1 and TRDJ1; 7 bases agree with TRDD3. TCRdb offers no J gene call, so here the DNA was matched to germline to obtain one. Germline values: CDR1 TSWWSYY, CDR2 QGS. The CDR3 totals 22 residues. This CDR3 reads CALGERRWPTGGGSPPTDKLIF. The CDR3, as DNA: TGTGCCCTTGGGGAAAGGCGGTGGCCTACTGGAGGGGGATCTCCACCTACCGATAAACTCATCTTT.